This is a list of T cell receptor beta chains from one sample in a study of vaccination and CD4 T cells after COVID-19. Each CDR3 protein gets one entry after TCRdb re-called the PCR reads with MiXCR. The sample consists of 15,000 or so distinct CDR3 sequences, about 45% of them appearing once. No antigen has been identified for these receptors. This specimen was CD4+ T cells from blood, cultured in vitro, taken about 7 months after SARS-CoV-2 vaccination. The source of these receptors is a human donor who had recovered from COVID-19. The CDR3 runs from the conserved cysteine through the conserved F or W. The order of the fields is J gene, D gene, V gene, clone size, CDR3 DNA, CDR3 protein. A D gene is named only where the DNA matches it firmly. Only part of the rows carry a size: once, few, many, or a class if the clone is expanded.

TRBJ2-7 . TRBV21-1 . TGTGCCAGCACCACATTGGAATTCGGCGACGAGCAGTACTTC CASTTLEFGDEQYF
TRBJ2-3 TRBD2 TRBV6-1 few TGTGCCAGCAGACTAGCGGGGGGGCAAGATACGCAGTATTTT CASRLAGGQDTQYF
TRBJ1-1 TRBD1 TRBV5-1 . TGCGCCAGCAGCTTGACCACGGGACAGGGGACTTTCTTT CASSLTTGQGTFF
TRBJ1-2 . TRBV20-1 . TGCAGTGCTCACGCAACCTATGGCTACACCTTC CSAHATYGYTF
TRBJ1-2 . TRBV7-2 . TGTGCCAGCAGCCGGACACTGGACTATGGCTACACCTTC CASSRTLDYGYTF
TRBJ2-7 . TRBV19 . TGTGCCAGTAGTATCGCGGAGGGGTTCGAGCAGTACTTC CASSIAEGFEQYF
TRBJ1-2 . TRBV2 . TGTGCCAGCAGACCCTTTGGGGTCTATGGCTACACCTTC CASRPFGVYGYTF
TRBJ2-7 . TRBV18 few TGTGCCAGCTCACCACTTATCAGCAACGAGCAGTACTTC CASSPLISNEQYF
TRBJ2-7 . TRBV18 . TGTGCCAGCTCATACACAGCGAAAAGTTCCTACGAGCAGTACTTC CASSYTAKSSYEQYF
TRBJ2-3 TRBD2 TRBV27 . TGTGCCAGCAGTTTAAGCGCGGGGGGCGCAGATACGCAGTATTTT CASSLSAGGADTQYF